This T cell receptor beta chain was identified during a study of T cells in Graves' hyperthyroidism and ophthalmopathy. TCR beta CDR3 region amplification was performed from RNA transcripts. The primer set for the first-round RT-PCR of the TCR CDR3 was HTBI. Each CDR3 protein gets one entry after TCRdb re-called the multiplex PCR reads with MiXCR. The sample carries about 200,000 distinct CDR3 sequences, approximately 16% recorded once. Study-level points and caveats: Most thyroid clonotypes expanded above 0.001 were also detected in blood. Before onset, by a median of about seven months, the model predicted ophthalmopathy.

No ophthalmopathy progression within 18 months constituted stable Graves' hyperthyroidism. Hyperthyroidism had been newly diagnosed in patients aged 18 to 65, and its duration was under 2 months. The CDR3 covers 12 residues. Germline loops: CDR1 KGHDR, CDR2 SFDVKD. V was pared by 5 bases and J by 8 bases, with 8 bases between. Remarks on this clonotype: The antigen is undetermined.

The clonotype comes from a woman aged 50 to 60 with Graves' hyperthyroidism. The chain has TRBV24-1 and TRBJ2-2, with D uncertain. The sample comprised blood. The CDR3 protein is CATSGVTGELFF. CDR3 bases: TGTGCCACCAGTGGCGTGACAGGGGAGCTGTTTTTT.